This T cell receptor beta chain stems from a study of OX40 agonist ivuxolimab in advanced cancers. For the study at large: At doses from 0.01 to 10 mg/kg, patients were given intravenous ivuxolimab every 2 weeks.

Exclusion applied to patients with autoimmune disease history or systemic immunosuppression. Study results and limitations: In the 0.1-3.0 mg/kg groups, partial responders showed among the lowest expansion. Within 6 weeks, CD4+ and CD8+ blood T cells expanded clonally at 0.1 to 3.0 mg/kg.

Generated by immunoSEQ multiplex PCR, the TCRdb table keeps only in-frame clones and is missing some. This table has tens of thousands of clones, around 84% appearing once. Regarding this clone: Its antigen is undetermined.

The CDR3 contains 19 residues. This receptor was identified in an adult with an advanced solid tumor such as melanoma, head and neck, liver or kidney cancer. Source: CD4+ or CD8+ T cells sorted from blood, taken in a trial of the OX40 agonist ivuxolimab. V is TRBV21-1 and J is TRBJ2-3; the table's D call, TRBD2, has no DNA check behind it. TRBV21-1 is listed as a pseudogene. CDR3 in DNA: TGTGCCAGCCCCGTAGAAGGGACTAGCGGGGCTCCTAGCACAGATACGCAGTATTTT. Its translation: CASPVEGTSGAPSTDTQYF.